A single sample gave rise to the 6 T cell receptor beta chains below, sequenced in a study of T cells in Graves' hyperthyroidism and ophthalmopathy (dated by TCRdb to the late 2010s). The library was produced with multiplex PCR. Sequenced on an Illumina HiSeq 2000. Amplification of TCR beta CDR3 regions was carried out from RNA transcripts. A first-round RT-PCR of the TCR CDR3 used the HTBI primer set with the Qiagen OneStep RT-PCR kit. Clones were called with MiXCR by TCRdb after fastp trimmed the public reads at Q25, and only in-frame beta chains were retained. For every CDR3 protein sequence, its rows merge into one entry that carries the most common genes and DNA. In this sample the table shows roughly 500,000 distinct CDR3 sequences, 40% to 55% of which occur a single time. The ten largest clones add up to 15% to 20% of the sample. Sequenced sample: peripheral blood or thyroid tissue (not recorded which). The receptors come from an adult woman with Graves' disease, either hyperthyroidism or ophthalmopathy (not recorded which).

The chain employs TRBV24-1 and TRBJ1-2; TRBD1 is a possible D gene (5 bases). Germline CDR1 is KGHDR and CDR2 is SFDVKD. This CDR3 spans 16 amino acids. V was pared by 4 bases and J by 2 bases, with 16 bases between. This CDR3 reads CATSEPSGDENYGYTF. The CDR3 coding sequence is TGTGCCACCAGTGAACCCTCGGGGGACGAGAACTATGGCTACACCTTC.

Here the CDR3 DNA reads TGTGCCAGCAGTTTGGGTGGAGGGGGACTTTCACCCCTCCACTTT. Protein product: CASSLGGGGLSPLHF. This rearrangement joins TRBV12-3 or TRBV12-4 to TRBJ1-6; D is possibly TRBD1 (6 bases). The CDR3 spans 15 residues. Trimming pared 3 bases from V and 9 bases from J, leaving 15 bases between.

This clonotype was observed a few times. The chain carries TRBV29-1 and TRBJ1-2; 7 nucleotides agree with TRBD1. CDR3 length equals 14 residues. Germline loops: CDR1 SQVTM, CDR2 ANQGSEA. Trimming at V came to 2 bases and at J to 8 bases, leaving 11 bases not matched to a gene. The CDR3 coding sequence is TGCAGCGTTGAACGAGGGACAGCTCACGAGGGCTACACCTTC. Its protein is CSVERGTAHEGYTF.

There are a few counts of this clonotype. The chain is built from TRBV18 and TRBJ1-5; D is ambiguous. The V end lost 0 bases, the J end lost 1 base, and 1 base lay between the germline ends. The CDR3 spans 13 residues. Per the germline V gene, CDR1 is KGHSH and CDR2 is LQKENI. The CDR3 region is CASSPPSNQPQHF. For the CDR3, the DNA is TGTGCCAGCTCACCACCGAGCAATCAGCCCCAGCATTTT.

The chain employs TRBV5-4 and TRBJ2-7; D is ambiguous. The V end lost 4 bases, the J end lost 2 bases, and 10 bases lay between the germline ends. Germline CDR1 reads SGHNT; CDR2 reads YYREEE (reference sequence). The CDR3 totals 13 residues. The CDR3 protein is CASSGRRAYEQYF. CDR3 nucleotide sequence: TGTGCCAGCAGCGGACGGAGAGCCTACGAGCAGTACTTC.

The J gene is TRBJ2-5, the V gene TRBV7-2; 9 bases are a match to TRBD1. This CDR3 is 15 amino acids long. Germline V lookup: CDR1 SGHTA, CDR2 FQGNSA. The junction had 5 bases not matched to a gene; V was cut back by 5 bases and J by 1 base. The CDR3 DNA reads TGTGCCAGCAGCCCTAAGACAGGGGGCCAAGAGACCCAGTACTTC. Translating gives CASSPKTGGQETQYF.